This T cell receptor beta chain is from a study of early T cells in non-severe SARS-CoV-2 infection (dated by TCRdb to about 2021). A note on the overall study: Because TCR sequencing was done on bulk RNA from unsorted whole blood, the alpha and beta chains could not be paired. The research as a whole found: VDJdb matching was skewed toward anti-spike CD8 responses, so virus-specific expansions were likely underestimated and private and CD4 specificities were missed.

The library was generated by 5' RACE. The run used a NextSeq 500. To correct for sequencing error and PCR bias, the TCR library protocol tagged individual cDNA molecules with unique molecular identifiers. Both TCR alpha and beta chains were sequenced, and tight co-correlation was observed between alpha and beta sequence abundances in each sample. The source study handled its data this way. Decombinator V4 was used to annotate the V gene, J gene and CDR3 of the TCR sequences. TCRs were defined as expanded if a significant change between any two time points was detected under a Poisson model with p below 0.0001. TCR abundances were normalised to the total number of TCRs sequenced per sample and expressed as counts per million. VDJdb, accessed 1 November 2021, was searched for CMV, EBV and SARS-CoV-2 annotated TCRs, with TCRs annotated for multiple antigens excluded. Clones were called with MiXCR by TCRdb after fastp trimmed the public reads at Q25, and only in-frame beta chains were retained. A single entry per CDR3 protein holds the most common genes and DNA from its merged rows. These V and J calls are TCRdb output, not the study's own analysis. A total of tens of thousands of distinct CDR3 sequences appear in this sample, around 4% of them only once. Jointly, the top ten make up around 16% of the sample.

This clonotype showed up many times. The antigen it binds to is not known. Base quality data are lacking; no much larger clone is found one base away. This was a case-control study nested in a cohort of healthcare workers in London, UK, who had nasopharyngeal swab PCR tests and blood samples taken every week. Healthcare workers were recruited during the week of the UK lockdown, between 23 and 31 March 2020, and followed weekly for up to roughly 15 weeks. Sequenced sample: whole blood. This TCR derives from an adult who was a healthcare worker with PCR-confirmed SARS-CoV-2 infection or an uninfected control (not recorded which).

The CDR3 is CASSLSPGNSPLHF. The DNA sequence follows: TGTGCCAGCAGTTTATCCCCAGGAAATTCACCCCTCCACTTT. The chain is made from TRBV27 and TRBJ1-6; the D gene is not confidently resolved. The germline ends are 7 bases apart after V is trimmed by 0 bases and J by 7 bases. CDR3 length: 14 amino acids, cysteine to phenylalanine. CDR3 DNA only is kept here, 42 bases in frame from base 1. CDR1 and CDR2 were assigned from the germline V gene (reference sequence) as MNHEY and SMNVEV.